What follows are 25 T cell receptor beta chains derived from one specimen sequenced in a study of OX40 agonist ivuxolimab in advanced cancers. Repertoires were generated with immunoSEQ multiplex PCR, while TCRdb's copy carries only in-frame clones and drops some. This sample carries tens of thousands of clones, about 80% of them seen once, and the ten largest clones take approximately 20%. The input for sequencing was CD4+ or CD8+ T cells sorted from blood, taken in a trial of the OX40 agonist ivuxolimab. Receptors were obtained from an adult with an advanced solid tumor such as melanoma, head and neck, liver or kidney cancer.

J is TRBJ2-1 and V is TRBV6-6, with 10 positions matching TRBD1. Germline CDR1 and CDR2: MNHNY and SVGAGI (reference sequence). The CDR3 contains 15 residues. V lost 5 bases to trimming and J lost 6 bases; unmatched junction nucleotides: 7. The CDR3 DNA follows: TGTGCCAGCAGTCGGGGACAGGGGACCCTCAATGAGCAGTTCTTC. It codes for CASSRGQGTLNEQFF.

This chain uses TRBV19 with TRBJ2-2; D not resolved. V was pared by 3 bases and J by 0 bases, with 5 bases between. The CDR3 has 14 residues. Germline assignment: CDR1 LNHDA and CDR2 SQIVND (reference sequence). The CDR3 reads CASSIDANTGELFF. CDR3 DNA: TGTGCCAGTAGTATTGACGCGAACACCGGGGAGCTGTTTTTT.

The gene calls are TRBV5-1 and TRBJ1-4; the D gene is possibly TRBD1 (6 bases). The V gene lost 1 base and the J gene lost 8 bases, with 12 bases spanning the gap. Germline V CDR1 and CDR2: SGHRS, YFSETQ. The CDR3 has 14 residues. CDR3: CASSLKTGGEKLFF. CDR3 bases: TGCGCCAGCAGCTTGAAGACAGGTGGGGAAAAACTGTTTTTT. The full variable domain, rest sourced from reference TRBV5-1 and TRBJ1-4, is KAGVTQTPRYLIKTRGQQVTLSCSPISGHRSVSWYQQTPGQGLQFLFEYFSETQRNKGNFPGRFSGRQFSNSRSEMNVSTLELGDSALYLCASSLKTGGEKLFFGSGTQLSVL.

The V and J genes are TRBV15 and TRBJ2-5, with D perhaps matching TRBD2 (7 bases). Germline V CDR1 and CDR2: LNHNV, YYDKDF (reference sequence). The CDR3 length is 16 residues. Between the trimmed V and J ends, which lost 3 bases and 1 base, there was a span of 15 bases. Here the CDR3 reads CATSSLWGGPQETQYF. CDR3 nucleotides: TGTGCCACCAGCAGTCTTTGGGGGGGGCCCCAAGAGACCCAGTACTTC.

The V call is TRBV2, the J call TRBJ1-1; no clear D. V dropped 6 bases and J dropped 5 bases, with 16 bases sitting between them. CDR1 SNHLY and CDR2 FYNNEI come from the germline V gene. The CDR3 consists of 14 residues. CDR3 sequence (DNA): TGTGCCAGCAGCGACCGGGCCGAAGGGACTGAAGCTTTCTTT. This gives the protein CASSDRAEGTEAFF. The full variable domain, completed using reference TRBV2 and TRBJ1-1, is EPEVTQTPSHQVTQMGQEVILRCVPISNHLYFYWYRQILGQKVEFLVSFYNNEISEKSEIFDDQFSVERPDGSNFTLKIRSTKLEDSAMYFCASSDRAEGTEAFFGQGTRLTVV.

This chain's CDR3 is CASRAGGLTGELFF. The DNA of the CDR3 is TGCGCCAGCAGAGCGGGGGGTCTGACCGGGGAGCTGTTTTTT. V and J are TRBV5-1 and TRBJ2-2; 9 positions match TRBD2. The CDR3 is 14 amino acids. After removal of 5 bases from V and 5 bases from J, the junction contained 4 bases not matched to a gene. Germline V lookup: CDR1 SGHRS, CDR2 YFSETQ.

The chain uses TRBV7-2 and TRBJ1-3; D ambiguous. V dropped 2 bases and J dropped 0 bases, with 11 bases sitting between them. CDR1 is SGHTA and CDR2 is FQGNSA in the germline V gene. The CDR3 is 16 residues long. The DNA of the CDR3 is TGTGCCAGCAGCTTAAAGCCGGTGCGCTCTGGAAACACCATATATTTT. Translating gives CASSLKPVRSGNTIYF.

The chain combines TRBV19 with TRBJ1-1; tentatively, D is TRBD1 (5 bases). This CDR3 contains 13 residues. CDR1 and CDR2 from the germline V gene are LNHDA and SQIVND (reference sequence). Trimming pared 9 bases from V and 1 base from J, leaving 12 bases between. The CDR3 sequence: CASTVQGNTEAFF. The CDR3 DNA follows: TGTGCCAGCACAGTTCAGGGGAACACTGAAGCTTTCTTT.

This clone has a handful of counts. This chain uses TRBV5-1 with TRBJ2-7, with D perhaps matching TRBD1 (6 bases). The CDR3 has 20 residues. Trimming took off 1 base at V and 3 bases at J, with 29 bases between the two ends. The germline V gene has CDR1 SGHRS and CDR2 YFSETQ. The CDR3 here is CASSLYGQLIVAQLNYEQYF. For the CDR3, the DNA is TGCGCCAGCAGCTTGTACGGACAGCTAATTGTAGCCCAACTGAACTACGAGCAGTACTTC.

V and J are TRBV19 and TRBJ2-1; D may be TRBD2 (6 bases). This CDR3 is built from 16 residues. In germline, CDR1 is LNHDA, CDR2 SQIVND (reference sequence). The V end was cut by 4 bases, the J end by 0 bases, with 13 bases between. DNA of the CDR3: TGTGCCAGTAGTAGAGCGGGTCAGAGCTCCTACAATGAGCAGTTCTTC. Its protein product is CASSRAGQSSYNEQFF.

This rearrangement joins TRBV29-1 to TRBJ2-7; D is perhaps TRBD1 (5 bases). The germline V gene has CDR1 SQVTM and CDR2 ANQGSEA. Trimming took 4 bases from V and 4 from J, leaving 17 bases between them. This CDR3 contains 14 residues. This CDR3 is CSVGIRTPTYEQYF. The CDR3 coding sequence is TGCAGCGTTGGTATCCGGACACCTACTTACGAGCAGTACTTC.

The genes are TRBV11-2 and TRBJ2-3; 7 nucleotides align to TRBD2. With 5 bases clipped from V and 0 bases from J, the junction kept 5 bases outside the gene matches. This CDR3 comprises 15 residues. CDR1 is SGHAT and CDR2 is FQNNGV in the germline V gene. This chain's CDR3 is CASSTGTTSTDTQYF. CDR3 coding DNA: TGTGCCAGCAGCACCGGGACTACAAGCACAGATACGCAGTATTTT.

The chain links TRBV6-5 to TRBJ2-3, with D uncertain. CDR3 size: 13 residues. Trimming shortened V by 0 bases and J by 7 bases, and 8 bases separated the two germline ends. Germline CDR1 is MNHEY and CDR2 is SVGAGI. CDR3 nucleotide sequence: TGTGCCAGCAGTTACTCTGCAGGTTATACGCAGTATTTT. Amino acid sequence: CASSYSAGYTQYF.

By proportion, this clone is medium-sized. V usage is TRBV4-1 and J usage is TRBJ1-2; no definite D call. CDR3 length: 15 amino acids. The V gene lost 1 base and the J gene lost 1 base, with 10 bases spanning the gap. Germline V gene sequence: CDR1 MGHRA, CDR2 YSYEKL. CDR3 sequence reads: CASSQGPSGNYGYTF. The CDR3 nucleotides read TGCGCCAGCAGCCAAGGACCGAGCGGTAACTATGGCTACACCTTC.

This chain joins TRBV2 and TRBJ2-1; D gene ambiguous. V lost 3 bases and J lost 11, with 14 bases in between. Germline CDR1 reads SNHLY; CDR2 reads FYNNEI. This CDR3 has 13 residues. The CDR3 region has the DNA TGTGCCAGCAGTGACCAGGCGGCTATTAAGCAGTTCTTC. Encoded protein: CASSDQAAIKQFF.

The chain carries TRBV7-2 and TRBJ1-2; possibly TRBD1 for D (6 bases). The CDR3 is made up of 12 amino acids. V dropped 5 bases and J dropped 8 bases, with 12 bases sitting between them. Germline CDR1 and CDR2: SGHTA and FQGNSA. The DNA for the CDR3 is TGTGCCAGCAGCGTAAACAGGGACGGCTACACCTTC. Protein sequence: CASSVNRDGYTF.

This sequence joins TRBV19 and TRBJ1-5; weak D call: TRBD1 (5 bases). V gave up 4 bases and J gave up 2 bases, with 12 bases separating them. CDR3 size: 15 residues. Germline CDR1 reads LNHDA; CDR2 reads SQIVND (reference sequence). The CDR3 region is CASSRDPMGNQPQHF. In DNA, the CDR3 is TGTGCCAGTAGTAGGGACCCGATGGGCAATCAGCCCCAGCATTTT.

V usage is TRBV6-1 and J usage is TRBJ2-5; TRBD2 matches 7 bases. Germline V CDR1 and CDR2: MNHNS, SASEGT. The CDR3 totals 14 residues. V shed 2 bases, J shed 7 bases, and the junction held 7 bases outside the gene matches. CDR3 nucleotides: TGTGCCAGCAGTGAACTAGGGAGGGAGGGGACCCAGTACTTC. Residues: CASSELGREGTQYF.

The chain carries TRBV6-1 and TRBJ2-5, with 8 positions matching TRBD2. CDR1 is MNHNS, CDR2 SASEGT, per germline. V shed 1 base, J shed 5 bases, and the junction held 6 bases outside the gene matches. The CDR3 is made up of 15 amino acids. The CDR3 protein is CASSEVLAGWETQYF. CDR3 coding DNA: TGTGCCAGCAGTGAAGTATTAGCGGGGTGGGAGACCCAGTACTTC.

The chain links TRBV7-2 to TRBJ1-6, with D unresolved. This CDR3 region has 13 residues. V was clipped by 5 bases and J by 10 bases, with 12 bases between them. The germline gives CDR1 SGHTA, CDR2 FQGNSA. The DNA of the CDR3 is TGTGCCAGCAGCCTAAAAGTCAGCTCACCCCTCCACTTT. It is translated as CASSLKVSSPLHF.

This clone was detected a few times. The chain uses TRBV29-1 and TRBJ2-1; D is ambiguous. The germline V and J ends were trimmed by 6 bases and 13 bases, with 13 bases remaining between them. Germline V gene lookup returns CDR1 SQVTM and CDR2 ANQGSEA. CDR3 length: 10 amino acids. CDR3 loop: CSVDTPKQFF. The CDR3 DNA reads TGCAGCGTAGACACCCCCAAACAGTTCTTC.

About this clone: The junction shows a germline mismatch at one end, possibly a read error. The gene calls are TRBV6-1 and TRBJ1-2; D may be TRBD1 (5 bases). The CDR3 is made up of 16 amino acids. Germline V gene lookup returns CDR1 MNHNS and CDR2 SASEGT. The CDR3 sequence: CVSSENARGRDYGYTF. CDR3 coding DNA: TGTGTCAGCAGTGAAAATGCTAGGGGCCGGGACTATGGCTACACCTTC.

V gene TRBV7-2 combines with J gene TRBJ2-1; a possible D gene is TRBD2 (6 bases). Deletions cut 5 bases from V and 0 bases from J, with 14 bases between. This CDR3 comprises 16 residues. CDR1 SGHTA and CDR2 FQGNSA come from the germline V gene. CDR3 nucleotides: TGTGCCAGCAGCGATCAGCGGGCCGGCTCCTACAATGAGCAGTTCTTC. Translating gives CASSDQRAGSYNEQFF.

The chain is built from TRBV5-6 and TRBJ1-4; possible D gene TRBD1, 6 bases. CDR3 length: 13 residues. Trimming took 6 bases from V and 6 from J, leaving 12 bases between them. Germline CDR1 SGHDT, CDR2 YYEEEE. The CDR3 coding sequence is TGTGCCAGCAACAACAGGGTCGATGAAAAACTGTTTTTT. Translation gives CASNNRVDEKLFF.

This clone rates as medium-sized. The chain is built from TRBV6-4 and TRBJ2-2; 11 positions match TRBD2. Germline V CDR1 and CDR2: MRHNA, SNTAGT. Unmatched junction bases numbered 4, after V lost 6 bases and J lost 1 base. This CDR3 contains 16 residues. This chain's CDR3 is CASRSLAGGNTGELFF. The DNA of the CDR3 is TGTGCCAGCAGGAGCCTAGCGGGGGGGAACACCGGGGAGCTGTTTTTT.